Shown below are 30 T cell receptor beta chains from a single sample sequenced in a study of T cells in Graves' hyperthyroidism and ophthalmopathy. TCR beta CDR3 sequences were amplified from RNA transcripts. An initial round of RT-PCR targeting the TCR CDR3 relied on the HTBI primer set. TCRdb passed the multiplex PCR reads through MiXCR, listing each CDR3 protein once. Among about 360,000 distinct CDR3 sequences listed, approximately 13% were seen once. Specimen: blood. Source of these receptors: a woman aged 18-35 years with Graves' hyperthyroidism.

This clonotype has at least ten counts. The chain combines TRBV6-1 with TRBJ1-1; 10 nucleotides line up with TRBD1. V lost 7 bases, J lost 1 base, and 6 bases stayed unmatched. CDR1 and CDR2 from the germline V gene are MNHNS and SASEGT. CDR3 size: 15 residues. The CDR3 DNA sequence: TGTGCCAGCAATTCCTGGACAGGGGGGAACACTGAAGCTTTCTTT. It is translated as CASNSWTGGNTEAFF.

The CDR3 is CASSIANRAGYEQYF. The DNA of the CDR3 is TGTGCCAGTAGTATAGCAAACAGGGCAGGCTACGAGCAGTACTTC. The genes are TRBV19 and TRBJ2-7; weak D call: TRBD1 (6 bases). CDR1 is LNHDA and CDR2 is SQIVND in the germline V gene (reference sequence). Trimming pared 1 base from V and 3 bases from J, leaving 13 bases between. This CDR3 spans 15 amino acids.

This chain links TRBV7-3 with TRBJ2-7; possible D gene TRBD2, 7 bases. V lost 4 bases and J lost 3, with 16 bases in between. Germline-derived CDR1 and CDR2 are SGHTA and FQGTGA. This CDR3 has 15 residues. CDR3 in DNA: TGTGCCAGCAGCTATTACGGAGGGGGGGACTACGAGCAGTACTTC. It codes for CASSYYGGGDYEQYF. The whole variable domain, remainder taken from reference TRBV7-3 and TRBJ2-7, is GAGVSQTPSNKVTEKGKYVELRCDPISGHTALYWYRQSLGQGPEFLIYFQGTGAADDSGLPNDRFFAVRPEGSVSTLKIQRTERGDSAVYLCASSYYGGGDYEQYFGPGTRLTVT.

This clonotype was recorded many times. This chain uses TRBV3-1 with TRBJ2-2; perhaps TRBD2 as D (6 bases). The germline V gene has CDR1 LGHDT and CDR2 YNNKEL (reference sequence). CDR3 length: 15 residues. V lost 7 bases and J lost 3, with 15 bases in between. CDR3 in amino acids: CASNRKGGDTGELFF. CDR3 coding DNA: TGTGCCAGCAATAGGAAGGGAGGTGACACCGGGGAGCTGTTTTTT. Using reference TRBV3-1 and TRBJ2-2 for the parts outside the CDR3, the full variable domain is DTAVSQTPKYLVTQMGNDKSIKCEQNLGHDTMYWYKQDSKKFLKIMFSYNNKELIINETVPNRFSPKSPDKAHLNLHINSLELGDSAVYFCASNRKGGDTGELFFGEGSRLTVL.

The chain links TRBV20-1 to TRBJ1-1; D unclear. Germline assignment: CDR1 DFQATT and CDR2 SNEGSKA (reference sequence). This CDR3 comprises 15 residues. V was shortened by 3 bases and J by 0 bases, with 14 bases between the two germline ends. The CDR3 spells CSAREGRPMNTEAFF. The CDR3 bases are TGCAGTGCTAGGGAGGGCAGGCCAATGAACACTGAAGCTTTCTTT.

This clonotype was detected many times. The chain combines TRBV5-1 with TRBJ1-2; D is unresolved. CDR3 size: 15 residues. CDR1 and CDR2 from the germline V gene are SGHRS and YFSETQ. Trimming stripped 0 bases from V and 4 bases from J, with 13 bases between. The CDR3 spells CASSLDPGEAYGYTF. As DNA, the CDR3 is TGCGCCAGCAGCTTGGATCCCGGGGAGGCCTATGGCTACACCTTC.

This clonotype was recorded at least ten times. The chain combines TRBV11-2 with TRBJ2-7; tentatively, D is TRBD2 (5 bases). The V gene lost 2 bases and the J gene lost 0 bases, with 14 bases spanning the gap. Per the germline V gene, CDR1 is SGHAT and CDR2 is FQNNGV. The CDR3 has 16 amino acids. CDR3 region: CASSLKSGRNSYEQYF. The CDR3 region has the DNA TGTGCCAGCAGCTTAAAAAGCGGACGGAACTCCTACGAGCAGTACTTC.

This clonotype was recorded a few times. This may arise from a read error, as a much more abundant clone is one base away. This chain connects TRBV7-2 to TRBJ1-4; D remains unclear. Germline V gene lookup returns CDR1 SGHTA and CDR2 FQGNSA. This CDR3 region has 14 residues. The CDR3 spells CASSLRLSNEKLLF. CDR3 DNA sequence: TGTGCCAGCAGCTTAAGACTGTCGAATGAAAAACTGCTTTTT.

This clonotype was seen at least ten times. The chain is built from TRBV28 and TRBJ2-3; 9 nucleotides line up with TRBD2. The CDR3 sequence is 17 residues long. V lost 2 bases to trimming and J lost 2 bases; unmatched junction nucleotides: 8. Looked up from germline, CDR1 is MDHEN and CDR2 is SYDVKM. CDR3 sequence: CASSLARGLANTDTQYF. Written as DNA, the CDR3 is TGTGCCAGCAGTTTAGCCCGGGGACTAGCCAACACAGATACGCAGTATTTT. Full variable domain (missing parts from reference TRBV28 and TRBJ2-3): DVKVTQSSRYLVKRTGEKVFLECVQDMDHENMFWYRQDPGLGLRLIYFSYDVKMKEKGDIPEGYSVSREKKERFSLILESASTNQTSMYLCASSLARGLANTDTQYFGPGTRLTVL.

Ten or more counts support this clonotype. The chain employs TRBV11-3 and TRBJ2-1; 7 bases match TRBD2. Germline loops: CDR1 SGHNT, CDR2 YENEEA. The CDR3 is 15 residues long. Germline trimming cut 5 bases from V and 0 bases from J; bases unmatched to any gene: 4. The CDR3 region has the DNA TGTGCCAGCAGCCCCGGGGGGAGCTCCTACAATGAGCAGTTCTTC. As protein: CASSPGGSSYNEQFF.

This clonotype was detected many times. V and J are TRBV11-3 and TRBJ1-1; unclear D gene. CDR1 SGHNT and CDR2 YENEEA come from the germline V gene. V lost 1 base and J 1 base, leaving 7 bases between the germline ends. The CDR3 runs 14 residues. The CDR3 reads CASSLGNQNTEAFF. CDR3 nucleotide sequence: TGTGCCAGCAGCTTAGGGAATCAGAACACTGAAGCTTTCTTT.

This clonotype was detected ten times or more. V is TRBV28 and J is TRBJ2-2; weak D call: TRBD2 (6 bases). CDR3 length: 16 amino acids. Deletions cut 4 bases from V and 4 bases from J, with 16 bases between. From germline, CDR1 is MDHEN and CDR2 SYDVKM. Written as DNA, the CDR3 is TGTGCCAGCAGTTCGCTATCCGGGGGAGTCACCGGGGAGCTGTTTTTT. It is translated as CASSSLSGGVTGELFF.

This clonotype was seen many times. The chain links TRBV7-3 to TRBJ2-1; possibly TRBD2 for D (6 bases). Trimming shortened V by 0 bases and J by 6 bases, and 12 bases separated the two germline ends. The CDR3 loop spans 15 amino acids. Germline CDR1 and CDR2: SGHTA and FQGTGA. The chain's CDR3 is CASSLTAGLLNEQFF. For the CDR3, the DNA is TGTGCCAGCAGCTTAACCGCGGGACTTCTCAATGAGCAGTTCTTC.

This clonotype was detected many times. This chain links TRBV7-9 with TRBJ1-4, with no clear D. From germline, CDR1 is SEHNR and CDR2 FQNEAQ (reference sequence). Trimming took off 5 bases at V and 8 bases at J, with 9 bases between the two ends. This CDR3 is 12 amino acids long. The CDR3 here is CASSPRQEKLFF. Here the CDR3 DNA reads TGTGCCAGCAGCCCCCGTCAGGAAAAACTGTTTTTT. Full variable domain (missing parts from reference TRBV7-9 and TRBJ1-4): DTGVSQNPRHKITKRGQNVTFRCDPISEHNRLYWYRQTLGQGPEFLTYFQNEAQLEKSRLLSDRFSAERPKGSFSTLEIQRTEQGDSAMYLCASSPRQEKLFFGSGTQLSVL.

The V and J genes are TRBV18 and TRBJ2-7, with 11 bases aligning to TRBD2. The CDR3 is 20 residues long. Trimming at V came to 4 bases and at J to 0 bases, leaving 17 bases not matched to a gene. CDR1 and CDR2 (germline): KGHSH, LQKENI. CDR3 sequence (DNA): TGTGCCAGCTCACTTCGACTTAACCCTAGCGGGGGGCTACACTCCTACGAGCAGTACTTC. It is translated as CASSLRLNPSGGLHSYEQYF.

The chain couples TRBV12-3 or TRBV12-4 to TRBJ2-3; 15 positions match TRBD2. The CDR3 is 17 amino acids. The J segment lost 6 bases and the V segment lost 4 bases, leaving 8 bases of the junction unmatched. The CDR3 coding sequence is TGTGCCAGCAGTTCCCCGGGACTAGCGGGGGGAGGGGATACGCAGTATTTT. It yields the protein CASSSPGLAGGGDTQYF.

In its sample, this clonotype was seen many times. The chain links TRBV28 to TRBJ1-1, with TRBD1 as a possible D gene (6 bases). Germline CDR1 and CDR2: MDHEN and SYDVKM. The CDR3 is 13 residues long. Trimming stripped 11 bases from V and 2 bases from J, with 15 bases between. This CDR3 is CAGCGQLNTEAFF. In DNA form, the CDR3 reads TGTGCCGGGTGTGGACAGTTAAACACTGAAGCTTTCTTT.

The chain recombines TRBV5-1 with TRBJ2-3; 12 nucleotides match TRBD2. Germline-derived CDR1 and CDR2 are SGHRS and YFSETQ. J lost 6 bases, V lost 0 bases, and 5 bases had no gene match. This CDR3 has 16 amino acids. CDR3 region: CASSLELAGGGDTQYF. CDR3 bases: TGCGCCAGCAGCTTGGAACTAGCGGGGGGAGGGGATACGCAGTATTTT.

As for this clonotype: A read error may be the cause here, since a much bigger clone is one base away. The gene calls are TRBV5-1 and TRBJ2-1, with D perhaps TRBD1 (5 bases). V lost 4 bases to trimming and J lost 10 bases, with 12 bases between them. The CDR3 totals 12 residues. Germline loops: CDR1 SGHRS, CDR2 YFSETQ. Here the CDR3 reads CASSPTEHEQFF. The CDR3 coding sequence is TGCGCCAGCAGCCCGACAGAGCACGAGCAGTTCTTC.

This clonotype occurred many times. The genes are TRBV7-9 and TRBJ1-2; possibly TRBD1 for D (6 bases). Germline V gives CDR1 SEHNR, CDR2 FQNEAQ (reference sequence). The CDR3 runs to 13 residues. The ends were cut back, 5 bases at V and 10 bases at J, with 17 bases in the middle. The DNA of the CDR3 is TGTGCCAGCAGCACTCTTACAGGGAGCCCCTACACCTTC. Protein sequence: CASSTLTGSPYTF.

The chain recombines TRBV19 with TRBJ2-5; the match to TRBD1 covers 9 bases. CDR3 length: 14 residues. J gave up 3 bases and V 4 bases, and 3 bases lay outside the gene matches. The V gene's germline CDR1 is LNHDA and CDR2 SQIVND (reference sequence). CDR3 sequence: CASSTRTGEETQYF. CDR3 nucleotides: TGTGCCAGTAGTACCCGGACAGGGGAAGAGACCCAGTACTTC. The full variable domain, with the rest looked up from reference TRBV19 and TRBJ2-5, is DGGITQSPKYLFRKEGQNVTLSCEQNLNHDAMYWYRQDPGQGLRLIYYSQIVNDFQKGDIAEGYSVSREKKESFPLTVTSAQKNPTAFYLCASSTRTGEETQYFGPGTRLLVL.

This clonotype was seen at least ten times. The chain has TRBV5-1 and TRBJ2-1; unclear D gene. This CDR3 has 13 amino acids. Trimming removed 5 bases at V and 5 bases at J, with 11 bases between. Germline values: CDR1 SGHRS, CDR2 YFSETQ. The CDR3 DNA is TGCGCCAGCAGACGAGCGAGAAACAATGAGCAGTTCTTC. Translated: CASRRARNNEQFF. Together with reference TRBV5-1 and TRBJ2-1, the CDR3 gives the full variable domain: KAGVTQTPRYLIKTRGQQVTLSCSPISGHRSVSWYQQTPGQGLQFLFEYFSETQRNKGNFPGRFSGRQFSNSRSEMNVSTLELGDSALYLCASRRARNNEQFFGPGTRLTVL.

The chain couples TRBV24-1 to TRBJ1-1; D gene unclear. The CDR3 consists of 15 residues. The germline V gene encodes CDR1 KGHDR and CDR2 SFDVKD. Trimming left V 2 bases short and J 1 base short, with 10 bases between. For the CDR3, the DNA is TGTGCCACCAGTGATTCCGGACGGGGGAACACTGAAGCTTTCTTT. Translating gives CATSDSGRGNTEAFF.

This clonotype was found many times. The chain links TRBV28 to TRBJ2-3; 10 bases line up with TRBD2. The germline gives CDR1 MDHEN, CDR2 SYDVKM. This CDR3 has 16 residues. The ends lost 5 bases at V and 5 bases at J; junction bases unmatched: 10. CDR3 region: CASSPAGLAGVDTQYF. For the CDR3, the DNA is TGTGCCAGCAGTCCGGCGGGGCTAGCGGGAGTAGATACGCAGTATTTT.

This clonotype was detected many times. V usage is TRBV11-1 and J usage is TRBJ2-1, with D perhaps TRBD1 (6 bases). The CDR3 runs to 15 residues. Trimming pared 5 bases from V and 7 bases from J, leaving 18 bases between. CDR1 SGHAT and CDR2 FQDESV come from the germline V gene (reference sequence). CDR3 sequence: CASSPSYDRSNEQFF. In DNA, the CDR3 is TGTGCCAGCAGCCCTTCTTACGACAGGTCTAATGAGCAGTTCTTC.

This clonotype appeared many times. This sequence joins TRBV7-6 and TRBJ2-7; possibly TRBD2 for D (6 bases). V lost 3 bases, J lost 4 bases, and 16 bases lay in between. The CDR3 covers 15 residues. From germline, CDR1 is SGHVS and CDR2 FNYEAQ. The CDR3 DNA follows: TGTGCCAGCAGCTTGTCGGTCCGGGAGTCTTACGAGCAGTACTTC. Its translation is CASSLSVRESYEQYF.

This clonotype was recorded many times. The V and J genes are TRBV30 and TRBJ2-7, with D uncertain. V was pared by 5 bases and J by 7 bases, with 18 bases between. The CDR3 loop spans 13 amino acids. Germline assignment: CDR1 GTSNPN and CDR2 SVGIG (reference sequence). Here the CDR3 DNA reads TGTGCCTGGCAAGGCGGTTTCACGTTTGAGCAGTACTTC. As protein: CAWQGGFTFEQYF. The entire variable domain, with the rest obtained from reference TRBV30 and TRBJ2-7, is as follows: SQTIHQWPATLVQPVGSPLSLECTVEGTSNPNLYWYRQAAGRGLQLLFYSVGIGQISSEVPQNLSASRPQDRQFILSSKKLLLSDSGFYLCAWQGGFTFEQYFGPGTRLTVT.

The chain is built from TRBV7-9 and TRBJ2-2, with D unresolved. The V gene lost 2 bases and the J gene lost 9 bases, with 19 bases spanning the gap. CDR3 length: 16 amino acids. Germline V lookup: CDR1 SEHNR, CDR2 FQNEAQ (reference sequence). CDR3 loop: CASSLIFPGPHRELFF. In nucleotides, the CDR3 is TGTGCCAGCAGCTTAATTTTTCCAGGTCCACACCGGGAGCTGTTTTTT. Full variable domain (missing parts from reference TRBV7-9 and TRBJ2-2): DTGVSQNPRHKITKRGQNVTFRCDPISEHNRLYWYRQTLGQGPEFLTYFQNEAQLEKSRLLSDRFSAERPKGSFSTLEIQRTEQGDSAMYLCASSLIFPGPHRELFFGEGSRLTVL.

The rearrangement links TRBV9 to TRBJ2-7; TRBD2 matches at 14 bases. V trimming: 3 bases; J trimming: 4 bases; junction bases outside the gene matches: 6. The V gene's germline CDR1 is SGDLS and CDR2 YYNGEE. The CDR3 runs 16 residues. This CDR3 reads CASSATSGRARYEQYF. CDR3 nucleotides: TGTGCCAGCAGCGCGACTAGCGGGAGGGCAAGATACGAGCAGTACTTC.

This clonotype was seen repeatedly, ten times or more. The chain joins TRBV28 to TRBJ2-6; TRBD1 or TRBD2 may be the D gene (5 bases each). Germline V CDR1 and CDR2: MDHEN, SYDVKM. The length of the CDR3 is 16 residues. Trimming removed 2 bases from V and 4 bases from J, with 12 bases in between. CDR3 DNA: TGTGCCAGCAGTTTAGGGACGTTAGGGGGGGCCAACGTCCTGACTTTC. Its translation: CASSLGTLGGANVLTF.